These 21 T cell receptor beta chains were sequenced from one sample in a study of T cell responses to AZD1222 COVID-19 vaccine. Only in-frame clones appear in the TCRdb table, and some are missing; sequencing was by immunoSEQ multiplex PCR. The top ten hold roughly 6.2% of the sample, which has roughly 110,000 clones, about 90% seen once. The sample was peripheral blood, taken 28 days after the second AZD1222 dose. The origin of the receptors is an adult who received the AZD1222 COVID-19 vaccine.

This clone appeared a single time. The chain couples TRBV6-5 to TRBJ1-1, with no clear D. CDR1 and CDR2 (germline): MNHEY, SVGAGI. Trimming removed 6 bases from V and 1 base from J, with 12 bases in between. The CDR3 consists of 14 residues. CDR3: CASSFSQQNTEAFF. The CDR3 nucleotides read TGTGCCAGCAGCTTCTCCCAGCAGAACACTGAAGCTTTCTTT.

The chain combines TRBV6-5 with TRBJ1-2, with 8 positions matching TRBD1. The J segment lost 1 base and the V segment lost 5 bases, leaving 6 bases of the junction unmatched. CDR1 and CDR2 from the germline V gene are MNHEY and SVGAGI. The CDR3 consists of 15 residues. The CDR3 DNA reads as TGTGCCAGCAGTCCAGACAGGGGTAGTAACTATGGCTACACCTTC. This translates into CASSPDRGSNYGYTF.

This chain links TRBV14 with TRBJ1-1, with no clear D. The V end lost 2 bases, the J end lost 0 bases, and 10 bases lay between the germline ends. Germline-derived CDR1 and CDR2 are SGHDN and FVKESK. The CDR3 runs 15 residues. The CDR3, as DNA: TGTGCCAGCAGCCAATTTAGAGGGCTGAACACTGAAGCTTTCTTT. It specifies CASSQFRGLNTEAFF.

This clone appeared once. The chain links TRBV11-2 to TRBJ2-7, with D possibly matching TRBD1 (5 bases). V lost 7 bases to trimming and J lost 3 bases, with 13 bases between them. CDR1 is SGHAT, CDR2 FQNNGV, per germline. This CDR3 has 13 amino acids. For the CDR3, the DNA is TGTGCCAGCACAGGAACAGGCGGCTACGAGCAGTACTTC. This encodes CASTGTGGYEQYF.

The CDR3 DNA is TGTGCCAGCAGCTCCCAGCTCTACGAGCAGTACTTC. Its translation: CASSSQLYEQYF. V and J are TRBV5-6 and TRBJ2-7, with no clear D. Germline assignment: CDR1 SGHDT and CDR2 YYEEEE. The CDR3 covers 12 residues. Trimming removed 3 bases from V and 3 bases from J, with 7 bases in between.

The chain couples TRBV11-2 to TRBJ2-2; D gene uncertain. Germline loops: CDR1 SGHAT, CDR2 FQNNGV. The CDR3 has 15 residues. Trimming shortened V by 0 bases and J by 5 bases, and 10 bases separated the two germline ends. CDR3 sequence reads: CASSLEQAWTGELFF. The CDR3, as DNA: TGTGCCAGCAGCTTAGAACAAGCGTGGACCGGGGAGCTGTTTTTT.

V usage is TRBV7-2 and J usage is TRBJ2-7, with 9 bases identical to TRBD2. V shed 3 bases, J shed 4 bases, and the junction held 13 bases outside the gene matches. Germline V gene sequence: CDR1 SGHTA, CDR2 FQGNSA. This CDR3 comprises 17 residues. This CDR3 is CASSLAQRGAPPYEQYF. CDR3 in DNA: TGTGCCAGCAGCTTGGCTCAGCGGGGGGCCCCCCCTTACGAGCAGTACTTC.

V usage is TRBV27 and J usage is TRBJ2-1, with D possibly matching TRBD1 (6 bases). Trimming removed 5 bases at V and 3 bases at J, with 11 bases between. Germline V gene data show CDR1 as MNHEY and CDR2 as SMNVEV (reference sequence). This CDR3 comprises 14 residues. This CDR3 reads CASSPGTNYNEQFF. The CDR3 bases are TGTGCCAGCAGTCCCGGGACAAACTACAATGAGCAGTTCTTC.

The chain has TRBV5-1 and TRBJ2-7; D is possibly TRBD1 (5 bases). Between the trimmed V and J ends, which lost 0 bases and 5 bases, there was a span of 12 bases. Germline V gene data show CDR1 as SGHRS and CDR2 as YFSETQ. This CDR3 has 14 amino acids. The DNA for the CDR3 is TGCGCCAGCAGCTTGGAGGCAGGGTGGGACGAGCAGTACTTC. This sequence encodes CASSLEAGWDEQYF.

The chain recombines TRBV5-6 with TRBJ1-2; D gene ambiguous. The CDR3 has 15 amino acids. Germline-derived CDR1 and CDR2 are SGHDT and YYEEEE. Trimming pared 0 bases from V and 6 bases from J, leaving 15 bases between. The DNA of the CDR3 is TGTGCCAGCAGCTTGGGCCAGGCCGGGTCGGATGGCTACACCTTC. Its translation is CASSLGQAGSDGYTF. Full variable domain (outside the CDR3, taken from reference TRBV5-6 and TRBJ1-2): DAGVTQSPTHLIKTRGQQVTLRCSPKSGHDTVSWYQQALGQGPQFIFQYYEEEERQRGNFPDRFSGHQFPNYSSELNVNALLLGDSALYLCASSLGQAGSDGYTFGSGTRLTVV.

J is TRBJ2-7 and V is TRBV4-1; D remains unclear. V lost 0 bases to trimming and J lost 1 base, with 10 bases between them. Germline V lookup: CDR1 MGHRA, CDR2 YSYEKL. The CDR3 consists of 15 residues. This CDR3 is CASSQEHGWSYEQYF. CDR3 nucleotides: TGCGCCAGCAGCCAAGAACACGGATGGTCCTACGAGCAGTACTTC.

This clone was seen only once. The chain recombines TRBV19 with TRBJ2-2; D not certain. Trimming shortened V by 1 base and J by 8 bases, and 11 bases separated the two germline ends. In germline, CDR1 is LNHDA, CDR2 SQIVND (reference sequence). CDR3 size: 14 residues. CDR3 loop: CASSIAPQGGELFF. In DNA, the CDR3 is TGTGCCAGTAGTATAGCCCCCCAAGGAGGGGAGCTGTTTTTT.

The chain couples TRBV9 to TRBJ1-2; D perhaps matches TRBD1 (6 bases). The CDR3 length is 13 residues. V dropped 0 bases and J dropped 8 bases, with 11 bases sitting between them. The germline gives CDR1 SGDLS, CDR2 YYNGEE. The CDR3: CASSVARGYGYTF. CDR3 coding DNA: TGTGCCAGCAGCGTAGCCAGGGGCTACGGCTACACCTTC.

The chain uses TRBV6-5 and TRBJ2-7; D not resolved. Germline CDR1 and CDR2: MNHEY and SVGAGI. This CDR3 region has 14 residues. Trimming removed 2 bases at V and 0 bases at J, with 8 bases between. As DNA, the CDR3 is TGTGCCAGCAGTTACCAGTCGAACTCCTACGAGCAGTACTTC. This translates into CASSYQSNSYEQYF.

The chain joins TRBV4-3 to TRBJ2-3, with TRBD2 identical over 10 bases. Looked up from germline, CDR1 is LGHNA and CDR2 is YSLEER. The length of the CDR3 is 15 residues. V trimming: 3 bases; J trimming: 4 bases; junction bases outside the gene matches: 4. The DNA for the CDR3 is TGCGCCAGCAGCCAGAGCGGGAGGGCTGCAGATACGCAGTATTTT. This sequence encodes CASSQSGRAADTQYF.

This chain links TRBV19 with TRBJ1-5; maybe TRBD1 (5 bases). This CDR3 has 17 amino acids. V was pared by 7 bases and J by 1 base, with 20 bases between. Germline CDR1 LNHDA, CDR2 SQIVND (reference sequence). CDR3 amino acids: CASTLRVGGGSNQPQHF. The CDR3, as DNA: TGTGCCAGTACCCTCCGCGTCGGGGGGGGGAGCAATCAGCCCCAGCATTTT.

There are a few counts of this clone. The rearrangement joins TRBV20-1 to TRBJ2-7, with 7 bases that match TRBD1. Germline assignment: CDR1 DFQATT and CDR2 SNEGSKA (reference sequence). This CDR3 is 15 amino acids long. V lost 3 bases, J lost 0 bases, and 8 bases stayed unmatched. The DNA for the CDR3 is TGCAGTGCTAGTCATAGGGGACAGAGCTCCTACGAGCAGTACTTC. Protein sequence: CSASHRGQSSYEQYF.

The V and J genes are TRBV7-9 and TRBJ1-5; D unresolved. Germline lookup yields CDR1 SEHNR and CDR2 FQNEAQ (reference sequence). The CDR3 sequence is 15 residues long. With 5 bases removed from V and 2 bases from J, the gap between germline ends came to 13 bases. Here the CDR3 DNA reads TGTGCCAGCAGCCCCCCGGGGTTGGGCAATCAGCCCCAGCATTTT. Translating gives CASSPPGLGNQPQHF. The full variable domain, completed using reference TRBV7-9 and TRBJ1-5, is DTGVSQNPRHKITKRGQNVTFRCDPISEHNRLYWYRQTLGQGPEFLTYFQNEAQLEKSRLLSDRFSAERPKGSFSTLEIQRTEQGDSAMYLCASSPPGLGNQPQHFGDGTRLSIL.

Comment on this clone: Other DNA variants within this sample encode the same CDR3. The chain recombines TRBV2 with TRBJ2-6; D unclear. Trimming left V 6 bases short and J 1 base short, with 7 bases between. CDR3 length: 14 amino acids. Germline CDR1 SNHLY, CDR2 FYNNEI. This CDR3 is CASRRSSGANVLTF. In DNA form, the CDR3 reads TGTGCCAGCAGGAGGAGTTCTGGGGCCAACGTCCTGACTTTC.

The chain is built from TRBV7-2 and TRBJ1-2, with 9 positions matching TRBD1. The CDR3 sequence is 14 residues long. The V gene's germline CDR1 is SGHTA and CDR2 FQGNSA. V was clipped by 5 bases and J by 3 bases; unmatched bases: 4. The CDR3 DNA sequence: TGTGCCAGCAGCCCCCGGACAGGGGACTATGGCTACACCTTC. It is translated as CASSPRTGDYGYTF.

The J gene is TRBJ1-5, the V gene TRBV19, with 8 positions matching TRBD1. CDR3 length equals 15 residues. Germline lookup yields CDR1 LNHDA and CDR2 SQIVND (reference sequence). V was pared by 5 bases and J by 3 bases, with 6 bases of the junction left unmatched. The CDR3 DNA reads as TGTGCCAGTAGTTATGGACAGGGATTCAATCAGCCCCAGCATTTT. It yields the protein CASSYGQGFNQPQHF.